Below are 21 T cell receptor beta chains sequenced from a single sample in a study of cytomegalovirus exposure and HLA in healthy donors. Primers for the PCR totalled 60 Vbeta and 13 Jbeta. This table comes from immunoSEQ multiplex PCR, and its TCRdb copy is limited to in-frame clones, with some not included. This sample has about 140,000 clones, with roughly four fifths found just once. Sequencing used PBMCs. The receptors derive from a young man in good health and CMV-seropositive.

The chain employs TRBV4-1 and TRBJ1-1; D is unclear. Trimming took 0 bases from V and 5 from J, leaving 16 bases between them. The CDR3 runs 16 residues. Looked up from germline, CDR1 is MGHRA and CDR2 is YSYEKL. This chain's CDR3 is CASSQDHVRERTEAFF. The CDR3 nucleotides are TGCGCCAGCAGCCAAGATCACGTCCGGGAAAGGACTGAAGCTTTCTTT.

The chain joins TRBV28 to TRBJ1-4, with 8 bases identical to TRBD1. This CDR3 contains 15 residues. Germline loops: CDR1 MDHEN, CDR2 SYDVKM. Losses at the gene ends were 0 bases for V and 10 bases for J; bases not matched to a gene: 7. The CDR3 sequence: CASSLWAGGAGKLFF. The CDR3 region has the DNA TGTGCCAGCAGTTTATGGGCAGGGGGCGCGGGAAAACTGTTTTTT. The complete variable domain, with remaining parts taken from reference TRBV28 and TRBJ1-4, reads DVKVTQSSRYLVKRTGEKVFLECVQDMDHENMFWYRQDPGLGLRLIYFSYDVKMKEKGDIPEGYSVSREKKERFSLILESASTNQTSMYLCASSLWAGGAGKLFFGSGTQLSVL.

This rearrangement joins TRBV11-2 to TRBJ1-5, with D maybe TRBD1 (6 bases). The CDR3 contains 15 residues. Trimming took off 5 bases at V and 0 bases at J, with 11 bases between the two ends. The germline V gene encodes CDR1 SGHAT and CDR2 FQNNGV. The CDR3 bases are TGTGCCAGCAGCGCAGGACAGTATAGCAATCAGCCCCAGCATTTT. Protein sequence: CASSAGQYSNQPQHF.

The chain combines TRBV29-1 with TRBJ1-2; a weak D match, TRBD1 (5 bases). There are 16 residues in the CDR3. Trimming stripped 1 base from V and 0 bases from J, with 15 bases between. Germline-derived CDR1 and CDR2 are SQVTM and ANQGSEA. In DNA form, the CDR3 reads TGCAGCGTTGAAGCCCGTAAAAGGGACTCTAACTATGGCTACACCTTC. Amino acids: CSVEARKRDSNYGYTF.

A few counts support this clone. This CDR3 is CASSEQGMNTEAFF. The DNA for the CDR3 is TGTGCCAGCAGTGAACAGGGGATGAACACTGAAGCTTTCTTT. J is TRBJ1-1 and V is TRBV28; TRBD1 agrees at 7 bases. This CDR3 has 14 residues. The J segment lost 0 bases and the V segment lost 5 bases, leaving 3 bases of the junction unmatched. From germline, CDR1 is MDHEN and CDR2 SYDVKM.

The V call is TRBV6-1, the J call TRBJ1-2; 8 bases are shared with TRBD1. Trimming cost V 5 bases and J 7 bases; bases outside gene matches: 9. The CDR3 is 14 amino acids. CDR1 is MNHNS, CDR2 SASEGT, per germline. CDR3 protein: CASSQGQGAGGYTF. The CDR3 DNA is TGTGCCAGCAGTCAGGGGCAGGGGGCCGGTGGCTACACCTTC.

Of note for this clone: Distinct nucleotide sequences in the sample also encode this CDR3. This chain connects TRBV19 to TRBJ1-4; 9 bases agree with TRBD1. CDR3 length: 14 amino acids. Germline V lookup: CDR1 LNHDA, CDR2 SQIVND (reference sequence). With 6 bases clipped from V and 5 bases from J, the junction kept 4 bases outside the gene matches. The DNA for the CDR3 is TGTGCCAGTAGCTCCGGGACAGGGAATGAAAAACTGTTTTTT. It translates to CASSSGTGNEKLFF.

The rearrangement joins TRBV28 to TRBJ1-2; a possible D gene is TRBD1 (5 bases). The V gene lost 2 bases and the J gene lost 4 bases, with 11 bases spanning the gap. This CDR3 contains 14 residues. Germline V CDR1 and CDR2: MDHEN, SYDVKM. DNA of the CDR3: TGTGCCAGCAGTTTACCAGGGCGCGGCTATGGCTACACCTTC. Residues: CASSLPGRGYGYTF.

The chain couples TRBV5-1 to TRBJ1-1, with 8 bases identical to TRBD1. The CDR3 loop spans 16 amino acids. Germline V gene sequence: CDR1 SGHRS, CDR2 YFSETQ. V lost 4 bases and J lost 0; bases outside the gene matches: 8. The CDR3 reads CASSQPGQGVNTEAFF. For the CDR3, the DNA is TGCGCCAGCAGCCAACCCGGACAGGGAGTGAACACTGAAGCTTTCTTT. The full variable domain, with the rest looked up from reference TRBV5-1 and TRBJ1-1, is KAGVTQTPRYLIKTRGQQVTLSCSPISGHRSVSWYQQTPGQGLQFLFEYFSETQRNKGNFPGRFSGRQFSNSRSEMNVSTLELGDSALYLCASSQPGQGVNTEAFFGQGTRLTVV.

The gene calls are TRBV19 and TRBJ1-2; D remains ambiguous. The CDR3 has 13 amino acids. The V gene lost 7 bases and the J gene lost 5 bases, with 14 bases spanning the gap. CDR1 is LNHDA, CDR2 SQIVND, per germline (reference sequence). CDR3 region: CASTHASGYGYTF. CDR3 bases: TGTGCCAGTACCCACGCATCGGGGTATGGCTACACCTTC.

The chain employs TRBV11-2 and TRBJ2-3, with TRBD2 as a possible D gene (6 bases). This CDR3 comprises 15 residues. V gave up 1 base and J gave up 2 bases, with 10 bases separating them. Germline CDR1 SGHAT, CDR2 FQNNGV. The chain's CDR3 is CASSLGLATTDTQYF. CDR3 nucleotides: TGTGCCAGCAGCTTAGGGCTAGCGACCACAGATACGCAGTATTTT.

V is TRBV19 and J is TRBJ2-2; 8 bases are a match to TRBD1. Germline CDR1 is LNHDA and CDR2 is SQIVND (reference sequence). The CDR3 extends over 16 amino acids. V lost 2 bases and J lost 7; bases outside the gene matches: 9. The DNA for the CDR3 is TGTGCCAGTAGTATACGATCCCAGGGGGCAGGCGGGGAGCTGTTTTTT. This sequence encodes CASSIRSQGAGGELFF.

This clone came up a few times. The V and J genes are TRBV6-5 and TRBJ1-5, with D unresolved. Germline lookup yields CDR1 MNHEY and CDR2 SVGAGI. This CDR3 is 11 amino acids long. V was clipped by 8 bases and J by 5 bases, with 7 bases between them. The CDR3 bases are TGTGCCAGCGGAGAGTATCAGCCCCAGCATTTT. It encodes CASGEYQPQHF.

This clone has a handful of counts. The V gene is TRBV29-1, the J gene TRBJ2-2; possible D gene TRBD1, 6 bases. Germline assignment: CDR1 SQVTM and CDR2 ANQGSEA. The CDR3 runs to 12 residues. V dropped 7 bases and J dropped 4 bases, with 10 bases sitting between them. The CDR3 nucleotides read TGCAGCGCCGGACAGTTCACCGGGGAGCTGTTTTTT. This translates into CSAGQFTGELFF.

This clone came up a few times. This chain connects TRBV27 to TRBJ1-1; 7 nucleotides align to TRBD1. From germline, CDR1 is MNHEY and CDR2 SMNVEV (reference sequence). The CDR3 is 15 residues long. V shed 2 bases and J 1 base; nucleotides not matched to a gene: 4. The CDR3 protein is CASSLPDRWNTEAFF. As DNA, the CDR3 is TGTGCCAGCAGTTTACCGGACAGGTGGAACACTGAAGCTTTCTTT.

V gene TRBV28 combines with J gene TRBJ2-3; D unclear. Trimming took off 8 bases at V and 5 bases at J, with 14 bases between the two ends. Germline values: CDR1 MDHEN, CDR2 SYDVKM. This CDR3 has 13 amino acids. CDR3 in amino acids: CASLNRNRDTQYF. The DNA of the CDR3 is TGTGCCAGCCTCAACCGCAACAGAGATACGCAGTATTTT.

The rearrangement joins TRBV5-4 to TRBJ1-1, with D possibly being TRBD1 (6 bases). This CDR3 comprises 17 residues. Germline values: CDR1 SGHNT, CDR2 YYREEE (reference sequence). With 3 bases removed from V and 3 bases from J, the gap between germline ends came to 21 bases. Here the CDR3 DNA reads TGTGCCAGCAGCTCTATACAGGGTCGGGATTTGCACACTGAAGCTTTCTTT. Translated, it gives CASSSIQGRDLHTEAFF.

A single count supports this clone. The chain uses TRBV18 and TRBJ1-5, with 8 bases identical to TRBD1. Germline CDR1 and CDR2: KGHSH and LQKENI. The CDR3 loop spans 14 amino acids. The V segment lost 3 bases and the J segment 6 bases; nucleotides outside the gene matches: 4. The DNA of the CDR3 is TGTGCCAGCTCACCTCTGGACAGGGTTCAGCCCCAGCATTTT. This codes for CASSPLDRVQPQHF.

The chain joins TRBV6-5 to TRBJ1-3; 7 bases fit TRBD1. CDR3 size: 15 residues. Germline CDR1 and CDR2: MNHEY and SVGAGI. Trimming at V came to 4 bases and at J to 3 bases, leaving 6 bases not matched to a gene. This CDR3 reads CASSSGTVLGNTIYF. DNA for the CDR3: TGTGCCAGCAGTTCTGGGACAGTCCTTGGAAACACCATATATTTT.

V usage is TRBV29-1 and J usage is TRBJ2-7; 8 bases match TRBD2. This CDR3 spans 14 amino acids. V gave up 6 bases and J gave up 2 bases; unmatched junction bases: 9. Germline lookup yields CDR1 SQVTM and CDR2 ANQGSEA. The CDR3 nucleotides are TGCAGCGTCGGCTCCCTAGCGGGCGCCTACGAGCAGTACTTC. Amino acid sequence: CSVGSLAGAYEQYF.

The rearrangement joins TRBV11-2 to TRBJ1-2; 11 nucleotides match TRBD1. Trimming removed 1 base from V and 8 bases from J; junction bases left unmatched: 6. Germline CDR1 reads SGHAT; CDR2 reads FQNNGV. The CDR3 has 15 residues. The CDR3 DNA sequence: TGTGCCAGCAGCTTAGTCCAGGACAGGGGGCAAGGCTACACCTTC. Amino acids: CASSLVQDRGQGYTF.